The clone carrying this TCR beta chain was counted at least ten times. These data belong to a study of beta chain features in type 1 diabetes. The entirety of the isolated RNA underwent reverse transcription, so expressed TCRB transcripts were sequenced. Assay: immunoSEQ multiplex PCR; the TCRdb copy retains only in-frame clones and omits some. This table holds under 200,000 clones, less than 9.5% found once. The CDR3 loop spans 12 amino acids. The authors sorted CD4+ naive, central memory, regulatory and stem cell-like memory cells via CD45RO/CCR7/CD25/CD127/CD95/CD27. This TCR was sampled from a young woman in good health. The sequenced sample consisted of central memory CD4+ T cells from blood. J is TRBJ1-2 and V is TRBV21-1. TRBV21-1 is listed as a pseudogene. The CDR3, as DNA: TGTGCCAGCAGCAAACGGAGAGGAGGCTACACCTTC. It yields the protein CASSKRRGGYTF.